A single TCR beta chain is shown here with its context. This sample stems from a study of cytomegalovirus exposure and HLA in healthy donors. Sequencing used immunoSEQ multiplex PCR; TCRdb keeps in-frame clones, though not all of them. Of 200,000 or so clones listed, about 79% were seen once; the top ten hold around 15%. This receptor was taken from a woman in her 30s in good health and CMV-seropositive. The sequenced material came from PBMCs.

The CDR3 coding sequence is TGTGCCAGCAGCTTACTAGAAGAAGCTTTCTTT. Its protein is CASSLLEEAFF. V and J are TRBV11-2 and TRBJ1-1; D not certain. Germline V gene data show CDR1 as SGHAT and CDR2 as FQNNGV. The CDR3 is 11 residues long. The V and J ends lost 2 bases and 8 bases respectively, with 6 bases between them.